The clone carrying this TCR beta chain has ten or more counts. V was clipped by 1 base and J by 9 bases, with 10 bases between them. CDR3 length: 14 amino acids. Per the germline V gene, CDR1 is LGHNA and CDR2 is YSLEER. The data belong to a study of human T cells and chemical hapten exposure. Study as a whole: Weekly administration of diphenylcyclopropenone to the scalp of patients continued throughout the roughly 25-week study.

The time point: patch test 2, 6 weeks after DPC sensitization. Stated treatment: therapeutic diphenylcyclopropenone sensitization with weekly scalp DPC. Blood collection happened ahead of applying each patch test. Unique molecular identifiers were linked by the library to individual cDNA molecules. Authors' methods: Samples contained a median of roughly 93,000 TCRs, with a range of roughly 23,224 to 700,000. TCRdb reanalysed the RACE reads using MiXCR and keeps one entry per CDR3 protein. None of the V and J calls come from the authors' own analysis; TCRdb made them. Seen here are around 99,000 distinct CDR3 sequences, roughly 9% observed once, and the top ten hold about 3%.

This chain links TRBV4-3 with TRBJ1-6; D remains unclear. The receptor was derived from a woman in her forties with alopecia areata. Some clones in this sample may be carry-over from other donors' samples. This sample comprised whole blood, obtained in connection with sensitization to the hapten diphenylcyclopropenone (DPC). CDR3 amino acids: CASSQGRTSSPLHF. The CDR3 DNA reads as TGCGCCAGCAGCCAAGGCCGAACGAGTTCACCCCTCCACTTT.